This is a list of T cell receptor beta chains from one sample in a study of blood T cell repertoires in COVID-19. Assay used: immunoSEQ multiplex PCR; TCRdb lists only in-frame clones, some missing. The table records roughly 150,000 clones, 75% to 90% of them present only once. The sample was peripheral blood. All receptors come from a woman at least 80 years old with active or convalescent COVID-19. The CDR3 runs from the conserved cysteine through the conserved F or W. Fields, in order: clone size, V gene, J gene, D gene, CDR3 protein, CDR3 DNA. A D gene is named only where the DNA matches it firmly. Clone size is stated in some rows and not others, as once, few, many or a class when expanded.

.	TRBV21-1	TRBJ1-4	.	CASSTRTTGEDNEKLFF	TGTGCCAGCAGCACGCGTACGACAGGGGAGGATAATGAAAAACTGTTTTTT
.	TRBV6-5	TRBJ1-5	TRBD1	CASSYGGTGFQPQHF	TGTGCCAGCAGTTACGGAGGGACAGGGTTTCAGCCCCAGCATTTT
.	TRBV27	TRBJ1-1	TRBD1	CASSAGDRGDTEAFF	TGTGCCAGCAGTGCGGGGGACAGGGGTGACACTGAAGCTTTCTTT
.	TRBV15	TRBJ1-1	.	CATSRDRLLSPAVMNTEAFF	TGTGCCACCAGCAGAGATCGACTCCTTTCCCCGGCGGTGATGAACACTGAAGCTTTCTTT
.	TRBV6-5	TRBJ1-2	.	CASSLGVTVYGYTF	TGTGCCAGCAGCCTTGGTGTGACAGTCTATGGCTACACCTTC
.	TRBV27	TRBJ1-5	TRBD1	CASSLSRTGVGNNQPQHF	TGTGCCAGCAGTTTATCCAGGACAGGGGTTGGTAACAATCAGCCCCAGCATTTT
.	TRBV5-1	TRBJ2-5	TRBD2	CASRGGRETQYF	TGCGCCAGCAGGGGGGGGAGAGAGACCCAGTACTTC
.	TRBV7-9	TRBJ2-2	TRBD1	CASRSETGANTGELFF	TGTGCCAGCAGATCAGAGACAGGGGCGAACACCGGGGAGCTGTTTTTT
.	TRBV19	TRBJ1-2	.	CASSIDGQGSQGYTF	TGTGCCAGTAGTATTGATGGGCAGGGGAGTCAGGGCTACACCTTC
.	TRBV6-6	TRBJ1-4	TRBD1	CASSSGQTTNEKLFF	TGTGCCAGCAGTTCGGGACAGACAACTAATGAAAAACTGTTTTTT
.	TRBV20-1	TRBJ2-5	.	CSAKGETQYF	TGCAGTGCTAAGGGGGAGACCCAGTACTTC
.	TRBV13	TRBJ1-5	.	CASSFQGGQPQHF	TGTGCCAGCAGCTTTCAGGGAGGTCAGCCCCAGCATTTT
.	TRBV3-1/TRBV3-2	TRBJ2-1	.	CASSQVGLAGEQFF	TGTGCCAGCAGCCAAGTAGGTCTAGCAGGTGAGCAGTTCTTC
.	TRBV9	TRBJ2-3	.	CASSYGLFGDTQYF	TGTGCCAGCAGTTACGGACTATTTGGAGATACGCAGTATTTT
.	TRBV11-2	TRBJ1-3	.	CASSESRNTIYF	TGTGCCAGCAGCGAATCTCGGAACACCATATATTTT
once	TRBV6-5	TRBJ1-1	.	CASSYSNGANTEAFF	TGTGCCAGCAGTTACTCGAATGGGGCGAACACTGAAGCTTTCTTT
few	TRBV5-1	TRBJ1-1	.	CASSLGGTGNTEAFF	TGCGCCAGCAGCTTGGGGGGCACGGGGAACACTGAAGCTTTCTTT
.	TRBV2	TRBJ2-3	TRBD2	CASSEALPGDYRPDTQYF	TGTGCCAGCAGTGAAGCGCTTCCTGGGGACTATCGCCCAGATACGCAGTATTTT
few	TRBV4-1	TRBJ2-7	.	CASSEGQYKEQYF	TGCGCCAGCAGCGAAGGACAGTACAAGGAGCAGTACTTC
.	TRBV7-3	TRBJ1-1	TRBD1	CASSSDRDTEAFF	TGTGCCAGCAGCTCAGACAGGGATACTGAAGCTTTCTTT
.	TRBV4-3	TRBJ2-1	TRBD2	CASSQGVVAGDEQFF	TGCGCCAGCAGCCAAGGAGTTGTGGCGGGGGATGAGCAGTTCTTC
.	TRBV7-6	TRBJ1-4	TRBD1	CASSLVATGVNNEKLFF	TGTGCCAGCAGCTTAGTCGCTACAGGGGTGAATAATGAAAAACTGTTTTTT
.	TRBV5-4	TRBJ2-1	TRBD2	CASSSPSGLAVSSYNEQFF	TGTGCCAGCAGCTCGCCATCGGGACTAGCGGTTAGCTCCTACAATGAGCAGTTCTTC
.	TRBV27	TRBJ2-1	TRBD2	CASSAGTSAYNEQFF	TGTGCCAGCAGTGCCGGGACTAGCGCTTACAATGAGCAGTTCTTC
.	TRBV10-3	TRBJ1-5	.	CAISESGLSNQPQHF	TGTGCCATCAGTGAGTCTGGCCTTAGCAATCAGCCCCAGCATTTT
.	TRBV18	TRBJ1-3	.	CASSPQQGKNTIYF	TGTGCCAGCTCACCACAGCAGGGGAAAAACACCATATATTTT
once	TRBV6-1	TRBJ1-2	TRBD1	CASSEAGGSSGYTF	TGTGCCAGCAGTGAAGCAGGGGGCTCATCTGGCTACACCTTC
few	TRBV24-1	TRBJ1-1	.	CATSDATGTEAFF	TGTGCCACCAGTGATGCCACAGGGACTGAAGCTTTCTTT
.	TRBV19	TRBJ2-1	TRBD2	CASSIRTSGGANEQFF	TGTGCCAGTAGTATACGGACTAGCGGGGGGGCCAATGAGCAGTTCTTC
many	TRBV7-2	TRBJ1-5	.	CASSLSPNQPQHF	TGTGCCAGCAGCTTAAGCCCAAATCAGCCCCAGCATTTT
.	TRBV7-6	TRBJ1-6	TRBD1	CASSLAETTGKGAPLHF	TGTGCCAGCAGCTTAGCAGAGACGACAGGGAAAGGGGCACCCCTCCACTTT
.	TRBV7-9	TRBJ2-7	TRBD1	CASSSSRDRGTYEQYF	TGTGCCAGCAGCTCCTCCCGGGACAGGGGGACCTACGAGCAGTACTTC
.	TRBV12-5	TRBJ2-7	TRBD2	CASGLGPLLAGGPHEQYF	TGTGCTAGTGGTTTGGGGCCTTTACTAGCGGGGGGGCCCCACGAGCAGTACTTC
.	TRBV7-2	TRBJ1-2	TRBD1	CASSYGTGAYGYTF	TGTGCCAGCAGCTATGGGACAGGGGCCTATGGCTACACCTTC
.	TRBV18	TRBJ2-1	TRBD1	CASSPTLRQGANEQFF	TGTGCCAGCTCACCTACCCTCCGACAGGGGGCGAATGAGCAGTTCTTC
.	TRBV14	TRBJ1-2	TRBD1	CASSQGTGVISSYGYTF	TGTGCCAGCAGCCAAGGGACAGGGGTCATCTCCTCTTATGGCTACACCTTC
few	TRBV3-1/TRBV3-2	TRBJ1-5	.	CASSPQIAGNQPQHF	TGTGCCAGCAGCCCCCAAATAGCCGGAAATCAGCCCCAGCATTTT
.	TRBV12-3/TRBV12-4	TRBJ1-2	.	CASTPGGAGYTF	TGTGCCAGCACTCCCGGGGGGGCCGGCTACACCTTC
.	TRBV19	TRBJ1-1	.	CASLYLNTEAFF	TGTGCCAGCCTTTACTTGAACACTGAAGCTTTCTTT
.	TRBV4-3	TRBJ1-2	.	CASSHPSTANYGYTF	TGCGCCAGCAGCCACCCCTCGACTGCTAACTATGGCTACACCTTC
.	TRBV5-5	TRBJ1-5	TRBD1	CASSLTGGEGQPQHF	TGTGCCAGCAGCTTGACAGGGGGAGAGGGTCAGCCCCAGCATTTT
few	TRBV27	TRBJ1-1	TRBD1	CASSLSTGGAGTEAFF	TGTGCCAGCAGTTTATCGACAGGGGGCGCGGGCACTGAAGCTTTCTTT
few	TRBV12-3/TRBV12-4	TRBJ1-2	.	CASSLSLGYGYTF	TGTGCCAGCAGTTTGAGTCTAGGCTATGGCTACACCTTC
.	TRBV14	TRBJ1-2	TRBD1	CASSQGGQVYGYTF	TGTGCCAGCAGCCAAGGGGGACAGGTCTATGGCTACACCTTC
.	TRBV7-2	TRBJ2-7	.	CASSHGESGHRAYEQYF	TGTGCCAGCAGCCATGGGGAGTCAGGACACAGGGCCTACGAGCAGTACTTC
.	TRBV12-2	TRBJ1-4	.	CASRYTGGEAEKLFF	TGTGCAAGTCGCTATACAGGGGGCGAAGCTGAAAAACTGTTTTTT
.	TRBV11-2	TRBJ2-2	.	CASSWGAANTGELFF	TGTGCCAGCAGCTGGGGAGCGGCGAACACCGGGGAGCTGTTTTTT
.	TRBV4-1	TRBJ1-2	.	CASSQAIPGPYGYTF	TGCGCCAGCAGCCAGGCGATACCAGGTCCCTATGGCTACACCTTC